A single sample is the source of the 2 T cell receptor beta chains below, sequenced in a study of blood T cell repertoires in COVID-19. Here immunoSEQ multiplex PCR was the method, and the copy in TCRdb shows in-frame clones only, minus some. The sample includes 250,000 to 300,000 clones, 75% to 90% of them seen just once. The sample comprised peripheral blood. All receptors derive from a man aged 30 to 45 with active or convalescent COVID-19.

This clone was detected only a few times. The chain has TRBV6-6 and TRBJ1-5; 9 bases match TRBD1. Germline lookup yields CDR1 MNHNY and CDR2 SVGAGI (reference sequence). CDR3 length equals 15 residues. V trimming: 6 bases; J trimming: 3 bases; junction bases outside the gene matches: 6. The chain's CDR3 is CASSAGTGFNQPQHF. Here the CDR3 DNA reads TGTGCCAGCAGCGCCGGGACAGGGTTCAATCAGCCCCAGCATTTT.

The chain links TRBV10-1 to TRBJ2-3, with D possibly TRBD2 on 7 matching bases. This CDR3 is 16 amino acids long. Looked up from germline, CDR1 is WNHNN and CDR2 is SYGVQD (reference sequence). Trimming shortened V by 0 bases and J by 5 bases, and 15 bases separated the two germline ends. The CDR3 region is CASSESGRGVKDTQYF. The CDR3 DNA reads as TGCGCCAGCAGTGAGTCGGGGAGGGGGGTAAAAGATACGCAGTATTTT.